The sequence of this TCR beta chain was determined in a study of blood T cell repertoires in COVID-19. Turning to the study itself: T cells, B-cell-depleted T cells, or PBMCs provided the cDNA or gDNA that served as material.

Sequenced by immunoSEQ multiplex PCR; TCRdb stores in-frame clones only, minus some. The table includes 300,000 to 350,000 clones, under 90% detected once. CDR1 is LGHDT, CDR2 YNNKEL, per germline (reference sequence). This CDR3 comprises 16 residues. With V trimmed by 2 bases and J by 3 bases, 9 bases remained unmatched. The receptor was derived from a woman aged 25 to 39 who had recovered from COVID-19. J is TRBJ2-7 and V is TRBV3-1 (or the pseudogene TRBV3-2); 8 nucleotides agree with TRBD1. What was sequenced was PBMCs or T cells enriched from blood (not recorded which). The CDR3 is CASSQNPGQAFYEQYF. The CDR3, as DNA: TGTGCCAGCAGCCAAAATCCGGGACAGGCATTCTACGAGCAGTACTTC.